The 27 T cell receptor beta chains listed next were all sequenced from one sample in a study of blood T cells in healthy people across ages. A second PCR of about 7 to 12 cycles used a sample-barcoded 5' primer and a J-beta primer mix. TCRdb passed the 5' RACE reads through MiXCR, listing each CDR3 protein once. The sample has some 1.6 million distinct CDR3 sequences, approximately 32% seen once. The sequencing input was blood. These receptors were obtained from a woman in her 30s in good health.

This clonotype was observed a handful of times. This chain connects TRBV6-1 to TRBJ2-1; no definite D call. CDR3 length equals 15 residues. Between the trimmed V and J ends, which lost 8 bases and 4 bases, there was a span of 18 bases. Germline V gives CDR1 MNHNS, CDR2 SASEGT. The CDR3 bases are TGTGCCAGCTTCCCGGGCCCCCTTACTTACAATGAGCAGTTCTTC. Amino acids: CASFPGPLTYNEQFF.

The J gene is TRBJ1-2, the V gene TRBV14; D is uncertain. The germline V gene encodes CDR1 SGHDN and CDR2 FVKESK. V lost 1 base to trimming and J lost 5 bases, with 8 bases between them. This CDR3 is built from 13 residues. In DNA, the CDR3 is TGTGCCAGCAGCCAAGCATCCGTGTATGGCTACACCTTC. Translating gives CASSQASVYGYTF.

This rearrangement joins TRBV24-1 to TRBJ2-5; 12 bases map to TRBD1. The V gene end was trimmed by 4 bases and the J gene end by 5 bases; junction bases not matched to a gene: 7. The CDR3 is 16 residues long. The germline V gene encodes CDR1 KGHDR and CDR2 SFDVKD. CDR3 protein: CATSDPGQGAGETQYF. CDR3 nucleotide sequence: TGTGCCACCAGTGACCCGGGACAGGGGGCGGGGGAGACCCAGTACTTC.

The chain couples TRBV29-1 to TRBJ1-1, with unresolved D. V was pared by 4 bases and J by 12 bases, with 9 bases between. Germline V lookup: CDR1 SQVTM, CDR2 ANQGSEA. The CDR3 totals 9 residues. CDR3 region: CSVGPVSFF. Here the CDR3 DNA reads TGCAGCGTTGGACCGGTTTCTTTCTTT.

As concerns this clonotype: Being one base from a much bigger clone, this may be a read error. Here the CDR3 DNA reads TGTGCCATCAGTGAGGGAGTTGACTGTGGCTACACCTTC. This encodes CAISEGVDCGYTF. This chain connects TRBV10-3 to TRBJ1-2; D not certain. The V gene's germline CDR1 is ENHRY and CDR2 SYGVKD. Trimming removed 2 bases at V and 7 bases at J, with 11 bases between. The CDR3 sequence is 13 residues long.

The DNA for the CDR3 is TGTGCCAGCAGATTCGGGACAGGAGAGTATGGCTACACCTTC. Its translation is CASRFGTGEYGYTF. The chain employs TRBV5-6 and TRBJ1-2; TRBD1 agrees at 8 bases. CDR1 is SGHDT, CDR2 YYEEEE, per germline. CDR3 size: 14 residues. V lost 5 bases and J lost 5; bases outside the gene matches: 8.

V is TRBV6-1 and J is TRBJ1-1; D is ambiguous. CDR1 is MNHNS and CDR2 is SASEGT in the germline V gene. V lost 1 base and J lost 0, with 12 bases in between. The CDR3 covers 16 residues. CDR3 residues: CASSEVYGQLNTEAFF. In nucleotides, the CDR3 is TGTGCCAGCAGTGAAGTTTACGGGCAGTTGAACACTGAAGCTTTCTTT.

The chain employs TRBV13 and TRBJ1-4; possibly TRBD1 for D (6 bases). CDR3 size: 15 residues. From germline, CDR1 is PRHDT and CDR2 FYEKMQ (reference sequence). Between the trimmed V and J ends, which lost 4 bases and 8 bases, there was a span of 17 bases. The CDR3 loop reads CASSSLGGPGEKLFF. CDR3 DNA: TGTGCCAGCAGCTCCCTTGGGGGGCCAGGGGAAAAACTGTTTTTT.

The gene calls are TRBV20-1 and TRBJ1-6; a weak D match, TRBD1 (5 bases). Germline V gene data show CDR1 as DFQATT and CDR2 as SNEGSKA (reference sequence). V was cut by 6 bases and J by 7 bases, with 19 bases left in between. This CDR3 is built from 15 residues. CDR3 DNA sequence: TGCAGTGCCCAAGGGGATAGGGTGAAAAATTCACCCCTCCACTTT. Amino acids: CSAQGDRVKNSPLHF.

The table lists this clonotype with a few counts. The chain recombines TRBV12-3 or TRBV12-4 with TRBJ1-4; 10 nucleotides match TRBD1. V shed 5 bases, J shed 6 bases, and the junction held 6 bases outside the gene matches. This CDR3 has 15 amino acids. In nucleotides, the CDR3 is TGTGCCAGCAGTAACCTCGGGACAGGGGATGAAAAACTGTTTTTT. Encoded protein: CASSNLGTGDEKLFF.

This clonotype appeared a few times. The rearrangement uses TRBV4-2 and TRBJ1-2; maybe TRBD1 (5 bases). Germline V CDR1 and CDR2: LGHNA, YNFKEQ. V lost 3 bases to trimming and J lost 4 bases, with 15 bases between them. The CDR3 contains 15 residues. The CDR3 here is CASSQDTYVPYGYTF. The CDR3 bases are TGTGCCAGCAGCCAGGACACATACGTCCCCTATGGCTACACCTTC.

The genes are TRBV5-1 and TRBJ2-3; 10 nucleotides agree with TRBD2. V was pared by 0 bases and J by 4 bases, with 8 bases of the junction left unmatched. The CDR3 consists of 17 residues. Per the germline V gene, CDR1 is SGHRS and CDR2 is YFSETQ. CDR3 DNA sequence: TGCGCCAGCAGCTTGGGGCTAGCGGGGGCAGGGGCAGATACGCAGTATTTT. Residues: CASSLGLAGAGADTQYF. The full variable domain, completed using reference TRBV5-1 and TRBJ2-3, is KAGVTQTPRYLIKTRGQQVTLSCSPISGHRSVSWYQQTPGQGLQFLFEYFSETQRNKGNFPGRFSGRQFSNSRSEMNVSTLELGDSALYLCASSLGLAGAGADTQYFGPGTRLTVL.

The chain links TRBV29-1 to TRBJ2-7; the D is unclear. The germline V gene has CDR1 SQVTM and CDR2 ANQGSEA. The CDR3 has 14 amino acids. V was cut by 5 bases and J by 3 bases, with 17 bases left in between. CDR3 protein: CSVSLVGTNYEQYF. CDR3 DNA: TGCAGCGTTAGCCTTGTGGGAACAAACTACGAGCAGTACTTC.

In its sample, this clonotype was seen once. The gene calls are TRBV20-1 and TRBJ1-6, with 7 bases aligning to TRBD1. The J segment lost 10 bases and the V segment lost 6 bases, leaving 9 bases of the junction unmatched. CDR3 length equals 13 residues. Looked up from germline, CDR1 is DFQATT and CDR2 is SNEGSKA (reference sequence). For the CDR3, the DNA is TGCAGTGCCGCCGACAGGGCAGACTCACCCCTCCACTTT. This translates into CSAADRADSPLHF.

This clonotype was seen only a few times. The CDR3 DNA sequence: TGTGCCAGCAGCCCTCTGGGAGCGGGAGGGAATAATGAGCAGTTCTTC. The encoded protein is CASSPLGAGGNNEQFF. The gene calls are TRBV9 and TRBJ2-1; TRBD2 matches at 10 bases. The CDR3 sequence is 16 residues long. CDR1 is SGDLS, CDR2 YYNGEE, per germline. The trim removed 4 bases at V and 7 bases at J, leaving 11 bases unmatched.

The chain links TRBV5-1 to TRBJ2-5; D unresolved. In germline, CDR1 is SGHRS, CDR2 YFSETQ. The CDR3 has 13 amino acids. V was cut by 5 bases and J by 0 bases, with 8 bases left in between. The CDR3 spells CASSVRNQETQYF. The CDR3 coding sequence is TGCGCCAGCAGTGTCAGAAACCAAGAGACCCAGTACTTC.

The rearrangement joins TRBV29-1 to TRBJ2-7; 10 bases are a match to TRBD1. Germline CDR1 and CDR2: SQVTM and ANQGSEA. J gave up 9 bases and V 6 bases, and 14 bases lay outside the gene matches. The length of the CDR3 is 14 residues. CDR3 nucleotide sequence: TGCAGCGTGGAAACCGGGACAGGGGCGAGCGGGCAGTACTTC. This codes for CSVETGTGASGQYF.

Remarks on this clonotype: The junction and the germline gene differ at one end; a read error may be behind it. V usage is TRBV29-1 and J usage is TRBJ2-3; D remains unclear. Germline lookup yields CDR1 SQVTM and CDR2 ANQGSEA. The CDR3 consists of 12 residues. The CDR3 DNA is TGCGGCGTTGACGTGACGGTAGATACGCAGTATTTT. Translated, it gives CGVDVTVDTQYF.

A remark on this clonotype: This could be a read error, since a much larger clone is one nucleotide away. The chain recombines TRBV10-3 with TRBJ2-7, with TRBD1 matching over 7 bases. This CDR3 is 20 amino acids long. The germline CDR1 and CDR2 sequences are ENHRY and SYGVKD. CDR3 region: CATGGWRARAGHDTNYERYF. As DNA, the CDR3 is TGTGCCACAGGGGGTTGGCGGGCGAGGGCAGGGCACGACACCAACTACGAGCGGTACTTC.

The J gene is TRBJ2-3, the V gene TRBV10-3, with D uncertain. The V and J ends lost 3 bases and 3 bases respectively, with 1 base between them. This CDR3 comprises 11 residues. The germline V gene encodes CDR1 ENHRY and CDR2 SYGVKD. The CDR3 spells CAISDTDTQYF. CDR3 nucleotides: TGTGCCATCAGTGATACAGATACGCAGTATTTT.

The V gene is TRBV10-3, the J gene TRBJ2-1; possibly TRBD2 for D (5 bases). V lost 7 bases and J 2 bases, leaving 12 bases between the germline ends. In germline, CDR1 is ENHRY, CDR2 SYGVKD. This CDR3 spans 14 amino acids. The CDR3 spells CAITASSAYNEQFF. The CDR3 nucleotides are TGTGCCATCACCGCTAGCTCCGCCTACAATGAGCAGTTCTTC.

This clonotype was recorded once. The chain carries TRBV18 and TRBJ2-1, with D unresolved. The CDR3 runs to 16 residues. Germline CDR1 is KGHSH and CDR2 is LQKENI. V was pared by 1 base and J by 0 bases, with 10 bases between. CDR3 coding DNA: TGTGCCAGCTCACCACAGGCTTTAAGCTCCTACAATGAGCAGTTCTTC. Encoded protein: CASSPQALSSYNEQFF.

The chain has TRBV10-1 and TRBJ2-3, with D possibly TRBD1 on 6 matching bases. This CDR3 has 15 amino acids. Trimming cost V 6 bases and J 0 bases, with 13 bases left between them. Germline values: CDR1 WNHNN, CDR2 SYGVQD (reference sequence). Written as DNA, the CDR3 is TGCGCCAGCAGGCCCGGGACACTAAGCACAGATACGCAGTATTTT. Residues: CASRPGTLSTDTQYF.

This clonotype was observed many times. CDR3 in DNA: TGCAGCGTTGAGGGGGCTAGCGGGGGCCTCAAAGAGACCCAGTACTTC. This encodes CSVEGASGGLKETQYF. The gene calls are TRBV29-1 and TRBJ2-5, with 10 bases fitting TRBD2. J gave up 3 bases and V 3 bases, and 10 bases lay outside the gene matches. Germline V gene data show CDR1 as SQVTM and CDR2 as ANQGSEA. The CDR3 length is 16 residues.

Only a few counts were recorded for this clonotype. A junction end diverges from the germline sequence, so it may reflect a read error. V is TRBV9 and J is TRBJ2-1; tentative D call: TRBD2 (6 bases). This CDR3 has 16 amino acids. Germline V CDR1 and CDR2: SGDLS, YYNGEE. The CDR3: CAGSDLAWQNYNEQFF. The DNA of the CDR3 is TGTGCCGGCAGCGATCTAGCGTGGCAAAACTACAATGAGCAGTTCTTC.

This clonotype has a handful of counts. The chain couples TRBV2 to TRBJ2-5; 10 nucleotides agree with TRBD2. V shed 6 bases, J shed 5 bases, and the junction held 6 bases outside the gene matches. The germline CDR1 and CDR2 sequences are SNHLY and FYNNEI. The CDR3 runs to 14 residues. The CDR3 here is CASRLAGVRETQYF. The CDR3 DNA reads as TGTGCCAGCAGGCTAGCGGGAGTCAGGGAGACCCAGTACTTC.

The chain combines TRBV5-1 with TRBJ2-7, with TRBD2 as a possible D gene (5 bases). V was trimmed by 5 bases and J by 0 bases, leaving 12 bases between them. The germline V gene has CDR1 SGHRS and CDR2 YFSETQ. The CDR3 is made up of 14 amino acids. CDR3 nucleotide sequence: TGCGCCAGCAGTTATTCGGGAAACTCCTACGAGCAGTACTTC. Its protein is CASSYSGNSYEQYF.